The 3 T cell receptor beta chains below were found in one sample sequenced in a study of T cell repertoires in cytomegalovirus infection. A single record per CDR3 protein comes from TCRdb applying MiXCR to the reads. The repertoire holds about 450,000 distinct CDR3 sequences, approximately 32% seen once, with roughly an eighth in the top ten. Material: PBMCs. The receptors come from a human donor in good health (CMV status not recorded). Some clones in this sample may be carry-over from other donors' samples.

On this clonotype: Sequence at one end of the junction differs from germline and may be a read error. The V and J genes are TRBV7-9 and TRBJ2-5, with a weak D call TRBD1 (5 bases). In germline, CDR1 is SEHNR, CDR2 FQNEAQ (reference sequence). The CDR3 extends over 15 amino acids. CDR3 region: CASSSLGGAQEPQYF. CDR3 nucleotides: TGTGCCAGCAGCTCCCTGGGTGGGGCCCAAGAGCCCCAGTACTTC.

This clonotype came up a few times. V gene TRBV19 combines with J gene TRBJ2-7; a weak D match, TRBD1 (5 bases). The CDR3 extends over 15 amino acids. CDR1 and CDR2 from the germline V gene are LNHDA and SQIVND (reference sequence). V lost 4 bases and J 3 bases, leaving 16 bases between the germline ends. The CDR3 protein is CASSKLLQALYEQYF. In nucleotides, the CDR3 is TGTGCCAGTAGTAAACTGCTACAGGCTCTCTACGAGCAGTACTTC.

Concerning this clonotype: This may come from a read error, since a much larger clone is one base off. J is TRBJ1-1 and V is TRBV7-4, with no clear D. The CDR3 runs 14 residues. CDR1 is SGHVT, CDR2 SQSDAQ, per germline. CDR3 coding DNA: TGTGCCAGCAGCCGCCCGGAGGGTGACACTGAAGCTTTATTT. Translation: CASSRPEGDTEALF.